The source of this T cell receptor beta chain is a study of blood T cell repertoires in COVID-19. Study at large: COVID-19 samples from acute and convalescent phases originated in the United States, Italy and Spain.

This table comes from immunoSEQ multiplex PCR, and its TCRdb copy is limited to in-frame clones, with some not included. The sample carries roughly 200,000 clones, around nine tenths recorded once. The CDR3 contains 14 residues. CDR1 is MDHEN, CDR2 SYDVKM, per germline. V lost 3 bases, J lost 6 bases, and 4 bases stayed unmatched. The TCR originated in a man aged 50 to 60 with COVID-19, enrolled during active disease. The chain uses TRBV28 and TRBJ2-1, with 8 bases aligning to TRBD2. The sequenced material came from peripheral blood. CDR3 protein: CASSFQRELNEQFF. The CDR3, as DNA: TGTGCCAGCAGTTTCCAGCGGGAGCTCAATGAGCAGTTCTTC.